The 4 T cell receptor beta chains in this list originate from one sample, sequenced in a study of CD8 T cells in Susac syndrome. With random hexamers, roughly 0.45 to 1 ug RNA was reverse transcribed. Each CDR3 protein is one row after TCRdb ran MiXCR on the immunoSEQ multiplex PCR reads. In the table there are approximately 76,000 distinct CDR3 sequences, around 96% of which are singletons. The sequenced material came from CD8+ T cells from PBMCs. These receptors were collected from a human donor with multiple sclerosis.

The chain carries TRBV4-1 and TRBJ2-3; 8 bases are a match to TRBD1. J was trimmed by 5 bases and V by 5 bases; bases with no gene match: 9. Germline CDR1 is MGHRA and CDR2 is YSYEKL. There are 15 residues in the CDR3. CDR3 sequence reads: CASSSTQGAGDTQYF. CDR3 in DNA: TGCGCCAGCAGCTCCACCCAGGGGGCAGGAGATACGCAGTATTTT.

This chain connects TRBV7-8 to TRBJ1-2; D gene unclear. The germline gives CDR1 SGHVS, CDR2 FQNEAQ. The ends were cut back, 2 bases at V and 1 base at J, with 14 bases in the middle. The CDR3 has 16 amino acids. CDR3 sequence reads: CASSLNSGDFNYGYTF. For the CDR3, the DNA is TGTGCCAGCAGCTTAAACTCGGGAGACTTTAACTATGGCTACACCTTC.

The chain uses TRBV7-9 and TRBJ1-1; a possible D gene is TRBD1 (6 bases). The CDR3 extends over 15 amino acids. Between the trimmed V and J ends, which lost 0 bases and 3 bases, there was a span of 11 bases. Germline loops: CDR1 SEHNR, CDR2 FQNEAQ (reference sequence). CDR3 nucleotide sequence: TGTGCCAGCAGCTTAGCTTCGACAGGCCACACTGAAGCTTTCTTT. Protein sequence: CASSLASTGHTEAFF. The whole variable domain, filled in from reference TRBV7-9 and TRBJ1-1, reads DTGVSQNPRHKITKRGQNVTFRCDPISEHNRLYWYRQTLGQGPEFLTYFQNEAQLEKSRLLSDRFSAERPKGSFSTLEIQRTEQGDSAMYLCASSLASTGHTEAFFGQGTRLTVV.

Only one count was recorded for this clonotype. This chain links TRBV6-1 with TRBJ2-2, with 14 positions matching TRBD2. The CDR3 loop spans 16 amino acids. Per the germline V gene, CDR1 is MNHNS and CDR2 is SASEGT. The V and J ends lost 6 bases and 7 bases, in that order; junction bases with no gene match: 7. CDR3: CASSQGLAGVYGELFF. For the CDR3, the DNA is TGTGCCAGCAGCCAGGGACTAGCGGGAGTTTACGGGGAGCTGTTTTTT.